One sample yielded the 15 T cell receptor beta chains listed below, sequenced in a study of control samples from healthy donors and cancer patients (dated by TCRdb to the early 2020s). The protocol used for the library was the immunoSEQ multiplex PCR assay. Sourced from immuneACCESS, this table was stored by TCRdb with only in-frame sequences that have V and J called. A share of the clones is absent; for the studies checked, an unresolved V gene accounts for under half, and the remainder has no known explanation. For this sample there are roughly 55,000 clones; 92% appear just once. The ten largest account for approximately 1.5% of the sample. Material: PBMCs. Source of these receptors: a man aged 40-55 years with colorectal cancer.

The V gene is TRBV18, the J gene TRBJ2-5; D gene unclear. This CDR3 comprises 15 residues. Trimming left V 6 bases short and J 4 bases short, with 18 bases between. Germline-derived CDR1 and CDR2 are KGHSH and LQKENI. CDR3: CASSSKAGARETQYF. DNA of the CDR3: TGTGCCAGCTCTTCCAAGGCAGGAGCCCGAGAGACCCAGTACTTC.

The gene calls are TRBV6-2 or TRBV6-3 and TRBJ1-5, with 7 bases identical to TRBD1. Trimming took 2 bases from V and 7 from J; bases not matched to a gene: 5. The CDR3 extends over 14 amino acids. CDR1 is MNHEY, CDR2 SVGEGT, per germline. CDR3 nucleotide sequence: TGTGCCAGCAGTTACGAGGGGGCCAGGCAGCCCCAGCATTTT. It codes for CASSYEGARQPQHF.

This clone was recorded once. The chain carries TRBV4-3 and TRBJ1-5; D remains ambiguous. With 0 bases removed from V and 4 bases from J, the gap between germline ends came to 10 bases. Per the germline V gene, CDR1 is LGHNA and CDR2 is YSLEER. The CDR3 runs 15 residues. CDR3 DNA: TGCGCCAGCAGCCAAGATCTTAGAGGGAATCAGCCCCAGCATTTT. Amino acids: CASSQDLRGNQPQHF.

The chain has TRBV7-9 and TRBJ1-1, with D perhaps TRBD1 (5 bases). The germline V gene encodes CDR1 SEHNR and CDR2 FQNEAQ (reference sequence). V lost 2 bases, J lost 3 bases, and 13 bases lay in between. This CDR3 is 15 amino acids long. This chain's CDR3 is CASSLNRGVDTEAFF. CDR3 coding DNA: TGTGCCAGCAGCTTAAATCGGGGGGTGGACACTGAAGCTTTCTTT.

This chain uses TRBV15 with TRBJ1-1; D gene ambiguous. CDR1 LNHNV and CDR2 YYDKDF come from the germline V gene (reference sequence). V lost 5 bases and J 0 bases, leaving 13 bases between the germline ends. The CDR3 is made up of 15 amino acids. CDR3 residues: CATSRKRHMNTEAFF. CDR3 nucleotides: TGTGCCACCAGCCGCAAACGACACATGAACACTGAAGCTTTCTTT.

The V call is TRBV2, the J call TRBJ1-1; D unresolved. The ends were cut back, 7 bases at V and 7 bases at J, with 7 bases in the middle. Germline V lookup: CDR1 SNHLY, CDR2 FYNNEI. This CDR3 has 10 amino acids. This CDR3 reads CASKGYEAFF. The CDR3 coding sequence is TGTGCCAGCAAAGGCTATGAAGCTTTCTTT. Full variable domain (missing parts from reference TRBV2 and TRBJ1-1): EPEVTQTPSHQVTQMGQEVILRCVPISNHLYFYWYRQILGQKVEFLVSFYNNEISEKSEIFDDQFSVERPDGSNFTLKIRSTKLEDSAMYFCASKGYEAFFGQGTRLTVV.

The chain joins TRBV5-1 to TRBJ2-2; weak D call: TRBD2 (5 bases). Germline V gene sequence: CDR1 SGHRS, CDR2 YFSETQ. CDR3 length: 13 amino acids. Trimming took 6 bases from V and 5 from J, leaving 11 bases between them. The CDR3 loop is CASTRGRTGELFF. CDR3 sequence (DNA): TGCGCCAGCACCCGAGGGCGAACCGGGGAGCTGTTTTTT.

The chain couples TRBV6-5 to TRBJ2-2; 7 nucleotides line up with TRBD1. The CDR3 runs 14 residues. Per the germline V gene, CDR1 is MNHEY and CDR2 is SVGAGI. Trimming cost V 8 bases and J 0 bases; bases outside gene matches: 3. CDR3 DNA: TGTGCCAGCCGGGACAGCGCGAACACCGGGGAGCTGTTTTTT. This gives the protein CASRDSANTGELFF.

V gene TRBV5-4 combines with J gene TRBJ1-2, with D maybe TRBD1 (5 bases). The CDR3 sequence is 13 residues long. Per germline, CDR1 SGHNT and CDR2 YYREEE (reference sequence). V lost 7 bases and J 3 bases, leaving 13 bases between the germline ends. Written as DNA, the CDR3 is TGTGCCAGCTCAAGGGGAACAGACTATGGCTACACCTTC. Protein product: CASSRGTDYGYTF. Full variable domain (remainder filled in from reference TRBV5-4 and TRBJ1-2): ETGVTQSPTHLIKTRGQQVTLRCSSQSGHNTVSWYQQALGQGPQFIFQYYREEENGRGNFPPRFSGLQFPNYSSELNVNALELDDSALYLCASSRGTDYGYTFGSGTRLTVV.

The V and J genes are TRBV5-4 and TRBJ2-4, with 7 positions matching TRBD2. Germline V gene data show CDR1 as SGHNT and CDR2 as YYREEE (reference sequence). V trimming: 3 bases; J trimming: 6 bases; junction bases outside the gene matches: 9. The CDR3 spans 15 residues. The CDR3 region has the DNA TGTGCCAGCAGCTCGGCGGGGGACGACCTAAACATTCAGTACTTC. Protein product: CASSSAGDDLNIQYF.

The rearrangement links TRBV3-1 (or the pseudogene TRBV3-2) to TRBJ1-2, with D possibly TRBD1 on 6 matching bases. CDR3 length: 13 residues. Trimming removed 8 bases from V and 7 bases from J, with 17 bases in between. In germline, CDR1 is LGHDT, CDR2 YNNKEL (reference sequence). CDR3 sequence reads: CASAEAGGRGYTF. The CDR3 nucleotides are TGTGCCAGCGCTGAAGCGGGGGGCCGTGGCTACACCTTC.

The chain links TRBV19 to TRBJ1-6; D is ambiguous. V lost 5 bases and J 9 bases, leaving 8 bases between the germline ends. CDR1 and CDR2 (germline): LNHDA, SQIVND (reference sequence). This CDR3 has 12 amino acids. The CDR3 DNA follows: TGTGCCAGTAGTTTGGGAATTTCACCCCTCCACTTT. Protein product: CASSLGISPLHF.

This chain joins TRBV27 and TRBJ2-5; 8 positions match TRBD2. Germline V CDR1 and CDR2: MNHEY, SMNVEV (reference sequence). J gave up 0 bases and V 4 bases, and 10 bases lay outside the gene matches. CDR3 length: 17 residues. This chain's CDR3 is CASSSLFGGRYQETQYF. The CDR3 coding sequence is TGTGCCAGCAGTTCCCTCTTCGGCGGGAGGTACCAAGAGACCCAGTACTTC.

The CDR3 coding sequence is TGTGCCAGCAGCCTAAGGCCAGGGGATGTTGGCACTGAAGCTTTCTTT. Translating gives CASSLRPGDVGTEAFF. The chain employs TRBV11-2 and TRBJ1-1; tentatively, D is TRBD1 (6 bases). With 5 bases removed from V and 4 bases from J, the gap between germline ends came to 20 bases. This CDR3 is built from 16 residues. Germline V gene sequence: CDR1 SGHAT, CDR2 FQNNGV.

The rearrangement links TRBV11-2 to TRBJ2-7, with D tentatively TRBD1 or TRBD2 (6 bases each). The CDR3 loop spans 12 amino acids. Between the trimmed V and J ends, which lost 10 bases and 2 bases, there was a span of 12 bases. Germline CDR1 is SGHAT and CDR2 is FQNNGV. DNA of the CDR3: TGTGCCACGGGGGACAACACCTACGAGCAGTACTTC. Its protein is CATGDNTYEQYF.